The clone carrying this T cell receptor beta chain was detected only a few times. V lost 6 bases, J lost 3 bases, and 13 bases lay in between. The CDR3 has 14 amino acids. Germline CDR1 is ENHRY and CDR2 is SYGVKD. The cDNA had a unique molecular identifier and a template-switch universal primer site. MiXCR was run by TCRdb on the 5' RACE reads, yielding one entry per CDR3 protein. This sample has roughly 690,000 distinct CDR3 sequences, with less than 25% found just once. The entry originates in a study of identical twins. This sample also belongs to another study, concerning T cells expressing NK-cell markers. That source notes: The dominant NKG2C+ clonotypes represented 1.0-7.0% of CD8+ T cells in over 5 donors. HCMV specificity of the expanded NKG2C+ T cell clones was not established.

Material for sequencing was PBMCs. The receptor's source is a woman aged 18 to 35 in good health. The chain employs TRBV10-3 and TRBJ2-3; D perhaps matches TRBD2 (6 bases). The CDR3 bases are TGTGCCATCAGCGAAGGAGGGCCGACAGATACGCAGTATTTT. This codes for CAISEGGPTDTQYF.